The T cell receptor (beta chain) described here comes from a study of early T cells in non-severe SARS-CoV-2 infection. Concerning this clonotype: The junction shows a germline mismatch at one end, possibly a read error.

The CDR3 contains 14 residues. The germline CDR1 and CDR2 sequences are MNHEY and SMNVEV (reference sequence). Each CDR3 protein gets one entry after TCRdb re-called the 5' RACE reads with MiXCR. Of just under 85,000 distinct CDR3 sequences detected, 10% appear once; the ten largest clones hold roughly 8%. The chain uses TRBV27 and TRBJ1-4, with 8 bases identical to TRBD1. The specimen comprised whole blood, sampled at baseline. The sequence came from an adult who was a healthcare worker with PCR-confirmed SARS-CoV-2 infection or an uninfected control (not recorded which). The CDR3 region is CANSPQGAYEKLFF. The CDR3 DNA sequence: TGTGCCAACAGTCCGCAGGGGGCCTATGAAAAACTGTTTTTT.